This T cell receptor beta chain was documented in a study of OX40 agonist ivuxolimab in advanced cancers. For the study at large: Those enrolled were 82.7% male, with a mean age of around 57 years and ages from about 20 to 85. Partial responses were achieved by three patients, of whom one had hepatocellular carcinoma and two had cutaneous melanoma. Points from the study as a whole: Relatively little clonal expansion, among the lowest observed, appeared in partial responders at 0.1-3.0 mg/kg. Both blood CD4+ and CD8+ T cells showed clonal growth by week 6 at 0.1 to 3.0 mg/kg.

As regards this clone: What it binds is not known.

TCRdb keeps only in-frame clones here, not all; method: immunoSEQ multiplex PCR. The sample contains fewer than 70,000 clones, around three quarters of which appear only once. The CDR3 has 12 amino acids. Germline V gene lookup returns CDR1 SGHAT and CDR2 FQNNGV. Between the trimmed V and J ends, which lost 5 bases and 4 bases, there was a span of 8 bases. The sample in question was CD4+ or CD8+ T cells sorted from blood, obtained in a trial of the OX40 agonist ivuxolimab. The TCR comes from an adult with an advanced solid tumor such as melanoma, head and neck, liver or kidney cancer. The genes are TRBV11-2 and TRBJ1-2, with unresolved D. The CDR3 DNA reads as TGTGCCAGCAGCGTCAACAGCTATGGCTACACCTTC. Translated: CASSVNSYGYTF.